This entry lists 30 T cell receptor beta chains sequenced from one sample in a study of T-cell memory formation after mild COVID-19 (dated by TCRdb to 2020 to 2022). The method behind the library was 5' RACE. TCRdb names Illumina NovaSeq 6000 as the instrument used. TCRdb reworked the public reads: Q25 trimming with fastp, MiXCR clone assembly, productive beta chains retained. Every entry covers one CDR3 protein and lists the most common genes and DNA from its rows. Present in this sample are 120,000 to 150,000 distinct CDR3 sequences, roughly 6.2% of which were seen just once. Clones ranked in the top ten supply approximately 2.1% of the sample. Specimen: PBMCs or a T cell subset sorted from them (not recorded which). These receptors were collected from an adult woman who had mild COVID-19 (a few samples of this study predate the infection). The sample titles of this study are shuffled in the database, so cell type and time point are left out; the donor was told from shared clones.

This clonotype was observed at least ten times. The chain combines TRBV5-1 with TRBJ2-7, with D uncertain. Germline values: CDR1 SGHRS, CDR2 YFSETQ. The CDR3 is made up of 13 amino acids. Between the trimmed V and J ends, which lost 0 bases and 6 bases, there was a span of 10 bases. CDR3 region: CASSLAEAGEQYF. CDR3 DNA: TGCGCCAGCAGCTTGGCCGAGGCAGGCGAGCAGTACTTC.

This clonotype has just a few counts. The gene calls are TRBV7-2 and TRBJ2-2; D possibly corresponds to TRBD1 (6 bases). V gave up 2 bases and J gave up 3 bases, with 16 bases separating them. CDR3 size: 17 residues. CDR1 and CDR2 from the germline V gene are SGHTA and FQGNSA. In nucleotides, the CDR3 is TGTGCCAGCAGCTTAAGGGGGATGAGGCGGTACACCGGGGAGCTGTTTTTT. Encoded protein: CASSLRGMRRYTGELFF.

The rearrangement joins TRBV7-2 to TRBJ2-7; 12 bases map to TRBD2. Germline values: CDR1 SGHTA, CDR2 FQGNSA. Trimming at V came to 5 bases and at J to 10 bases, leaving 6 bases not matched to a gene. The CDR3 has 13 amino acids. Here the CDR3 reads CASSPRLAGAQYF. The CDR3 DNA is TGTGCCAGCAGCCCCCGACTAGCGGGAGCCCAGTACTTC.

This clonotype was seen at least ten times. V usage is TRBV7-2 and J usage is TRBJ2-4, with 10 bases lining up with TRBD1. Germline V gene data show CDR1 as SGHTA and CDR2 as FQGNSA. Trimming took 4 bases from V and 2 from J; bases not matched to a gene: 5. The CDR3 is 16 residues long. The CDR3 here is CASSSWTGGTKNIQYF. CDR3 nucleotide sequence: TGTGCCAGCAGCTCTTGGACAGGGGGGACCAAAAACATTCAGTACTTC.

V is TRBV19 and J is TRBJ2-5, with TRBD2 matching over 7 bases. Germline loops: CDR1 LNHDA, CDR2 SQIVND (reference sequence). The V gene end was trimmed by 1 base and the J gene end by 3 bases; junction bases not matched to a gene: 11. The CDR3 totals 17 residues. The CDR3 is CASSIVPSGRAEETQYF. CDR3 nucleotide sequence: TGTGCCAGTAGTATAGTTCCCTCGGGGAGGGCCGAAGAGACCCAGTACTTC.

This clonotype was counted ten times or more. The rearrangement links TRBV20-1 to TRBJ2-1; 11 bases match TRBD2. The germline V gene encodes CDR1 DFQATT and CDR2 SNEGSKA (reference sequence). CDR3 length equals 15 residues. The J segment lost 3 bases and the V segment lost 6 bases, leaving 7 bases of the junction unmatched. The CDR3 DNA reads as TGCAGTGCCCAAGGACTAGCGGGCCGCTACAATGAGCAGTTCTTC. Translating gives CSAQGLAGRYNEQFF.

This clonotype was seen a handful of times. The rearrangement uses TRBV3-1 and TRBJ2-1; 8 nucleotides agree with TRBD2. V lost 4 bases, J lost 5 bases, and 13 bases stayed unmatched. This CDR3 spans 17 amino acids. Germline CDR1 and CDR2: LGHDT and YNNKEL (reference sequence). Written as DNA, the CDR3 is TGTGCCAGCAGCCCCCGAACCGGGACTAGGATCAACAATGAGCAGTTCTTC. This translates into CASSPRTGTRINNEQFF.

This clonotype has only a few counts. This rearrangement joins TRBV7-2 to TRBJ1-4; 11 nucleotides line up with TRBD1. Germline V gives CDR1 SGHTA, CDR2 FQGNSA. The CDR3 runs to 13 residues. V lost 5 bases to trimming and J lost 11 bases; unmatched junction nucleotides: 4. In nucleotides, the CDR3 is TGTGCCAGCAGCATTTGGGACAGGGGGAAACTGTTTTTT. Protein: CASSIWDRGKLFF.

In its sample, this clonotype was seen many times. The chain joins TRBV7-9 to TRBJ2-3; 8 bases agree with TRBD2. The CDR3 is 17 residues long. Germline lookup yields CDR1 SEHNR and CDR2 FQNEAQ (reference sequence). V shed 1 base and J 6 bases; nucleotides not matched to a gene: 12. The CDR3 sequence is CASSLDGGREGMDTQYF. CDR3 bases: TGTGCCAGCAGCTTAGACGGTGGACGGGAGGGGATGGATACGCAGTATTTT.

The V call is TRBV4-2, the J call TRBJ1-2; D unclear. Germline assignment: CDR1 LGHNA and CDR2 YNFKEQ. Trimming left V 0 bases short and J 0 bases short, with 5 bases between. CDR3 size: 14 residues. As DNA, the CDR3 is TGTGCCAGCAGCCAAGATCTAGCTAACTATGGCTACACCTTC. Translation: CASSQDLANYGYTF.

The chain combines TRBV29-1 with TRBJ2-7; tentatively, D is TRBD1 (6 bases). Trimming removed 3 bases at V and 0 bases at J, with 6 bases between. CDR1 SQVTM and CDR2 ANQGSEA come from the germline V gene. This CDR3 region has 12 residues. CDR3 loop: CSVDRGSYEQYF. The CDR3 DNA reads TGCAGCGTTGACAGGGGCTCCTACGAGCAGTACTTC.

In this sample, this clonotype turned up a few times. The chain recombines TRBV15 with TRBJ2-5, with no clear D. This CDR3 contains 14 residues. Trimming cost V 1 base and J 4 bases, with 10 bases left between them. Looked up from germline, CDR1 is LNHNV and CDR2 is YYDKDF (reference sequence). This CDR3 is CATSRVETTETQYF. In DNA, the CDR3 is TGTGCCACCAGCAGAGTCGAGACGACAGAGACCCAGTACTTC.

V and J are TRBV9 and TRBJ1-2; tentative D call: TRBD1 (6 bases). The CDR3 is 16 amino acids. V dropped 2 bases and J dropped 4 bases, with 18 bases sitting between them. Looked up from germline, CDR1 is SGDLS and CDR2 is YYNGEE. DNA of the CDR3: TGTGCCAGCAGCGTGGCAGGAAACAGGGCCTTCTATGGCTACACCTTC. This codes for CASSVAGNRAFYGYTF. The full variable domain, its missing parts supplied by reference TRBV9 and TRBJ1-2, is DSGVTQTPKHLITATGQRVTLRCSPRSGDLSVYWYQQSLDQGLQFLIQYYNGEERAKGNILERFSAQQFPDLHSELNLSSLELGDSALYFCASSVAGNRAFYGYTFGSGTRLTVV.

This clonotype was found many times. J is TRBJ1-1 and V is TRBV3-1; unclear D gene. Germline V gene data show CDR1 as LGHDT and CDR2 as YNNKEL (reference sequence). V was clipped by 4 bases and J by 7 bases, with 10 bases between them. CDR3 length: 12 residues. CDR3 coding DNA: TGTGCCAGCAGCCTGAGGGATATTGAAGCTTTCTTT. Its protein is CASSLRDIEAFF. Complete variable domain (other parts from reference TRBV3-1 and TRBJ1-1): DTAVSQTPKYLVTQMGNDKSIKCEQNLGHDTMYWYKQDSKKFLKIMFSYNNKELIINETVPNRFSPKSPDKAHLNLHINSLELGDSAVYFCASSLRDIEAFFGQGTRLTVV.

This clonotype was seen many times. Written as DNA, the CDR3 is TGTGCCAGCTCACGGCGGAGACAGGGGAACAATGAGCAGTTCTTC. Protein sequence: CASSRRRQGNNEQFF. This rearrangement joins TRBV18 to TRBJ2-1; 8 nucleotides agree with TRBD1. The CDR3 has 15 amino acids. J was trimmed by 5 bases and V by 4 bases; bases with no gene match: 7. CDR1 and CDR2 (germline): KGHSH, LQKENI.

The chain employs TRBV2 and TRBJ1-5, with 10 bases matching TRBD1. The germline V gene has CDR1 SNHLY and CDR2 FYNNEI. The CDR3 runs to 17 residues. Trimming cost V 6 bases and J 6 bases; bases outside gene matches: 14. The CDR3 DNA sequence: TGTGCCAGCAGGGCTAGTACCGGGACAGGGGCGGGTCAGCCCCAGCATTTT. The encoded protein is CASRASTGTGAGQPQHF.

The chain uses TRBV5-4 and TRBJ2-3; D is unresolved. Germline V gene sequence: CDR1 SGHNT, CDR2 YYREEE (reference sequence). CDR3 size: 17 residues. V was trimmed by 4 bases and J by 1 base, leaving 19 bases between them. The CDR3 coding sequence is TGTGCCAGCAGCCGGCTCGGTCGCCTAGAGGGCACAGATACGCAGTATTTT. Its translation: CASSRLGRLEGTDTQYF.

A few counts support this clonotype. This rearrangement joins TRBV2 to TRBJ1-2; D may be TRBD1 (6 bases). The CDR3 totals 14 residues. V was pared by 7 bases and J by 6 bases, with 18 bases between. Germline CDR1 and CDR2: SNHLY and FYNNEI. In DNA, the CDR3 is TGTGCCAGCAAGACACAGGGAGGGGGGAATGGCTACACCTTC. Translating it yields CASKTQGGGNGYTF.

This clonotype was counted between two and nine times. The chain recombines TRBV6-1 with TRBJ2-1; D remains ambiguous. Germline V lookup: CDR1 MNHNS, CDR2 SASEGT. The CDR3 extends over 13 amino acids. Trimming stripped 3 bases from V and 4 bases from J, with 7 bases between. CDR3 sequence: CASSEGNYNEQFF. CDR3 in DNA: TGTGCCAGCAGTGAGGGGAATTACAATGAGCAGTTCTTC.

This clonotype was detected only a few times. CDR3 residues: CATSQEGRNVEQFF. The CDR3 DNA follows: TGTGCCACCAGCCAAGAGGGACGTAACGTTGAGCAGTTCTTC. J is TRBJ2-1 and V is TRBV24-1; D assignment may be TRBD1 or TRBD2 (5 bases each). This CDR3 has 14 residues. The V gene lost 7 bases and the J gene lost 9 bases, with 18 bases spanning the gap. Germline assignment: CDR1 KGHDR and CDR2 SFDVKD.

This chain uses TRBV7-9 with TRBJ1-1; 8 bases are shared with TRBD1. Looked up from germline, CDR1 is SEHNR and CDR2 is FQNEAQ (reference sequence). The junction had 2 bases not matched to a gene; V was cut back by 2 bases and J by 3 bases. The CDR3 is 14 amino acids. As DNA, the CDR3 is TGTGCCAGCAGCTTACAACAGGGGGACACTGAAGCTTTCTTT. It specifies CASSLQQGDTEAFF.

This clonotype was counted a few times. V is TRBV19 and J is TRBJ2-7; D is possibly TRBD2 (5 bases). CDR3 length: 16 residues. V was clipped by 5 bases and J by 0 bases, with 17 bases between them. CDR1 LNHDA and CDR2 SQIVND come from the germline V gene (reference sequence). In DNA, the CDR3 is TGTGCCAGTAGTCCACTGGACGGGGAGAGCTCCTACGAGCAGTACTTC. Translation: CASSPLDGESSYEQYF.

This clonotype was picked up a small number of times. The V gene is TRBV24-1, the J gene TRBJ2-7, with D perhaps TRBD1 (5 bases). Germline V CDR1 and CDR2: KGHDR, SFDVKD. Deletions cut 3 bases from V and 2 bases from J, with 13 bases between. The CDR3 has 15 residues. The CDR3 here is CATSDPADRTYEQYF. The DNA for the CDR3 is TGTGCCACCAGTGATCCCGCAGACAGAACCTACGAGCAGTACTTC.

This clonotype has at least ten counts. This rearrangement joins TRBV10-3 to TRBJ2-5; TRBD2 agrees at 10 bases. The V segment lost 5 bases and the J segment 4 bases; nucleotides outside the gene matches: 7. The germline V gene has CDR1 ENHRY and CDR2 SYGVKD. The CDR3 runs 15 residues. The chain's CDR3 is CAISTGTSVGETQYF. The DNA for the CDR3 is TGTGCCATCAGTACCGGGACTAGCGTCGGAGAGACCCAGTACTTC.

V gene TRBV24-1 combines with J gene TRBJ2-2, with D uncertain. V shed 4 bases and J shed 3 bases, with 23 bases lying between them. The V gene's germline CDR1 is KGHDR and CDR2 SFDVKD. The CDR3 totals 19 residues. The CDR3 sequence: CATSDNYFWGQAYTGELFF. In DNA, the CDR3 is TGTGCCACCAGTGACAATTATTTTTGGGGTCAGGCCTACACCGGGGAGCTGTTTTTT.

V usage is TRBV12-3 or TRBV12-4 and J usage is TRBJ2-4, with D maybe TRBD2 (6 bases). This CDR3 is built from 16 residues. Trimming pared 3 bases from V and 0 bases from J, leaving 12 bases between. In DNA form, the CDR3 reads TGTGCCAGCAGTTTGGGGGGAACTCTAGCCAAAAACATTCAGTACTTC. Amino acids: CASSLGGTLAKNIQYF.

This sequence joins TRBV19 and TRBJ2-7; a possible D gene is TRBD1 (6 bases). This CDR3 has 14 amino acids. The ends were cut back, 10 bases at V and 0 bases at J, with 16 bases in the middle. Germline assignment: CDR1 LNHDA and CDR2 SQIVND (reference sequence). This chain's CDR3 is CATKRDTSSYEQYF. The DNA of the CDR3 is TGTGCCACGAAACGGGACACCAGCTCCTACGAGCAGTACTTC.

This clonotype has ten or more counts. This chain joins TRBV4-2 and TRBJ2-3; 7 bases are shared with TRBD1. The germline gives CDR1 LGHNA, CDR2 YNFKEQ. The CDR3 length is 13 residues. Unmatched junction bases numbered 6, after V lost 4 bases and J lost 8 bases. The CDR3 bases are TGTGCCAGCAGCCCACAGGGGACGGCTACGCAGTATTTT. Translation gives CASSPQGTATQYF.

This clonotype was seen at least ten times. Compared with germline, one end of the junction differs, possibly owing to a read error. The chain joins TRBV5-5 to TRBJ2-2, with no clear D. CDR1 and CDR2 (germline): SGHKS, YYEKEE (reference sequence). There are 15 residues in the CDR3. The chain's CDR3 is CASRLEGQNTGELFF. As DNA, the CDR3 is TGTGCCAGCAGATTGGAAGGGCAAAACACCGGGGAGCTGTTTTTT.

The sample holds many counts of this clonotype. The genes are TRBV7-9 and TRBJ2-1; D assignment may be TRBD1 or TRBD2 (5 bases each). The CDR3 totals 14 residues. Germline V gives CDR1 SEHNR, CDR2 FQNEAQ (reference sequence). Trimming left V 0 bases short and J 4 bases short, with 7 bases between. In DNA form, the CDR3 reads TGTGCCAGCAGCTTAGCGGGACCATACAATGAGCAGTTCTTC. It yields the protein CASSLAGPYNEQFF.